This T cell receptor (beta chain) stems from a study of low-dose radiotherapy and immunotherapy resistance in tumors. Across the study: Intravenous ipilimumab 1 mg/kg every six weeks was given with nivolumab 240 mg every two weeks. On a schedule of every two weeks, intravenous cyclophosphamide at a dose of 200 mg/m2 was delivered one day before each radiation and immunotherapy administration.

Trimming took off 0 bases at V and 0 bases at J, with 3 bases between the two ends. CDR3 length equals 13 residues. CDR1 and CDR2 (germline): SGDLS, YYNGEE. Indicated time point: after trial treatment. The treatment is: LDRT plus nivolumab, ipilimumab, low-dose cyclophosphamide and aspirin (RACIN trial). As a condition of eligibility, patients had advanced solid tumors lacking tumor-infiltrating lymphocytes. Primers used for first-strand cDNA, a TRAV- and TRBV-specific set, covered both alpha and beta chains. TCRs underwent 15 to 20 PCR cycles of amplification with a constant-region primer and V-primer adapter. Following isolation, mRNA was amplified via in vitro transcription. TCRdb re-analysed the reads in MiXCR, keeping a single row per CDR3 protein. The sample yields 35,000 to 50,000 distinct CDR3 sequences, 25% to 30% seen once.

This sequence joins TRBV9 and TRBJ1-1; D gene unclear. The TCR was taken from a male donor with prostate cancer. The starting material was PBMCs, obtained after low-dose radiotherapy plus immunotherapy. The CDR3 bases are TGTGCCAGCAGCGTAGCGATGAACACTGAAGCTTTCTTT. This gives the protein CASSVAMNTEAFF. The variable domain in full, with the rest retrieved from reference TRBV9 and TRBJ1-1, is DSGVTQTPKHLITATGQRVTLRCSPRSGDLSVYWYQQSLDQGLQFLIQYYNGEERAKGNILERFSAQQFPDLHSELNLSSLELGDSALYFCASSVAMNTEAFFGQGTRLTVV.